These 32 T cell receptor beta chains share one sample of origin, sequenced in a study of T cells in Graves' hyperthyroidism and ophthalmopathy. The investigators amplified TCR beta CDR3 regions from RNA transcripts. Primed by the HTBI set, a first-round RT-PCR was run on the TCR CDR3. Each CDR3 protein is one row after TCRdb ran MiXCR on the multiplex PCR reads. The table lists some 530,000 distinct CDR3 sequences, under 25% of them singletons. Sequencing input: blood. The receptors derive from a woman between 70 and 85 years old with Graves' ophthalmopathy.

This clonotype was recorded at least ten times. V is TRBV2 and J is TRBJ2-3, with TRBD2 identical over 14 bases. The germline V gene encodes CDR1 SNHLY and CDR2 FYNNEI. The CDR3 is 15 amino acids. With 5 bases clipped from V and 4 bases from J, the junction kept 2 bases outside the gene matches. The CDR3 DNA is TGTGCCAGCAGTAGGACTAGCGGGAGGCCAGATACGCAGTATTTT. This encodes CASSRTSGRPDTQYF.

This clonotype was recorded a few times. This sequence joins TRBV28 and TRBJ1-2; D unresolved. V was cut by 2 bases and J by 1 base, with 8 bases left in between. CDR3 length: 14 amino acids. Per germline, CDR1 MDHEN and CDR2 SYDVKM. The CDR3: CASSLEAINYGYTF. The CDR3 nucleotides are TGTGCCAGCAGTTTAGAGGCAATTAACTATGGCTACACCTTC.

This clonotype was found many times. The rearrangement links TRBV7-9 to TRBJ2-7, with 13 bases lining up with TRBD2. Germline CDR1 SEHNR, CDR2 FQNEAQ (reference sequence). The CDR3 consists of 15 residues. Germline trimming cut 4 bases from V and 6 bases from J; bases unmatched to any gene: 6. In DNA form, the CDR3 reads TGTGCCAGCAGCTCAAGCGGACTAGCGGGAGCCGAGCAGTACTTC. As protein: CASSSSGLAGAEQYF. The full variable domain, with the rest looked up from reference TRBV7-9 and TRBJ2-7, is DTGVSQNPRHKITKRGQNVTFRCDPISEHNRLYWYRQTLGQGPEFLTYFQNEAQLEKSRLLSDRFSAERPKGSFSTLEIQRTEQGDSAMYLCASSSSGLAGAEQYFGPGTRLTVT.

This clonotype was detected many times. CDR3 DNA sequence: TGTGCCAGCAGCTTTACAGGGTCAGTTGGAAACACCATATATTTT. Amino acids: CASSFTGSVGNTIYF. The gene calls are TRBV7-2 and TRBJ1-3; D is possibly TRBD1 (6 bases). CDR3 length equals 15 residues. Germline V lookup: CDR1 SGHTA, CDR2 FQGNSA. V was trimmed by 3 bases and J by 3 bases, leaving 12 bases between them.

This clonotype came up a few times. The CDR3 loop reads CASSIGGLVTEAFF. In DNA form, the CDR3 reads TGTGCCAGTAGTATTGGGGGTTTGGTCACTGAAGCTTTCTTT. The chain joins TRBV19 to TRBJ1-1; weak D call: TRBD1 (5 bases). CDR1 and CDR2 (germline): LNHDA, SQIVND (reference sequence). The V gene lost 3 bases and the J gene lost 4 bases, with 12 bases spanning the gap. The CDR3 is 14 residues long.

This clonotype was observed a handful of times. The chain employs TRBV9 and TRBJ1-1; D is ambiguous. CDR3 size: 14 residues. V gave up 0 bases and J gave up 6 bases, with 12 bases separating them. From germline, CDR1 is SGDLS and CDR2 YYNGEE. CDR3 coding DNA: TGTGCCAGCAGCGTAGACGCGGTAAGGCCTGAAGCTTTCTTT. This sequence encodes CASSVDAVRPEAFF. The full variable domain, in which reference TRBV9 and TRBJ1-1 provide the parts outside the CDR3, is DSGVTQTPKHLITATGQRVTLRCSPRSGDLSVYWYQQSLDQGLQFLIQYYNGEERAKGNILERFSAQQFPDLHSELNLSSLELGDSALYFCASSVDAVRPEAFFGQGTRLTVV.

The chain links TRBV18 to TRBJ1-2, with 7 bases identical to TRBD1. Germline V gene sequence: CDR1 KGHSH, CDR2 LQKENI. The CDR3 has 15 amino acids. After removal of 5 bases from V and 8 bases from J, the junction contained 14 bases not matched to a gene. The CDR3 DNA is TGTGCCAGCTCAACCGGGACAGCGGCGGGAGAGGGCTACACCTTC. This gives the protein CASSTGTAAGEGYTF.

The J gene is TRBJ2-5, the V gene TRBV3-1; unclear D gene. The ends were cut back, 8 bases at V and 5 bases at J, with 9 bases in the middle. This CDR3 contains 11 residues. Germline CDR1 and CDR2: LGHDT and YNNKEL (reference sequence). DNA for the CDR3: TGTGCCAGCGCTCTTGGGGAGACCCAGTACTTC. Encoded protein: CASALGETQYF.

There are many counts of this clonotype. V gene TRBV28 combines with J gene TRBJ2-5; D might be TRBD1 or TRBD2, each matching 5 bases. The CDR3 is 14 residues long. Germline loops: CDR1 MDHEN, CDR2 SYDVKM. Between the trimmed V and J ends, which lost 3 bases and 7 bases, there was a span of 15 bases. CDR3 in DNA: TGTGCCAGCAGTTTGGATAGGGAGAGGGGGACCCAGTACTTC. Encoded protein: CASSLDRERGTQYF.

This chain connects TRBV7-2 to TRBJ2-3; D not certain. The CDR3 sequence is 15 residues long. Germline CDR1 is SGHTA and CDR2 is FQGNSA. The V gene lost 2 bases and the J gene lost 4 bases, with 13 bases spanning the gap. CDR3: CASSLSGVPPDTQYF. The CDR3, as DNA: TGTGCCAGCAGCTTATCGGGCGTTCCCCCAGATACGCAGTATTTT.

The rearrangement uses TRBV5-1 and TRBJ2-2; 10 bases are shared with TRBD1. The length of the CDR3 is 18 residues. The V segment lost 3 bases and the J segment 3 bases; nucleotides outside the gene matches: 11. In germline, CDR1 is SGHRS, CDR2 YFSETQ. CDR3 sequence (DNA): TGCGCCAGCAGCTCCCGGGACAGGGGTTACGGGGACACCGGGGAGCTGTTTTTT. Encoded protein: CASSSRDRGYGDTGELFF.

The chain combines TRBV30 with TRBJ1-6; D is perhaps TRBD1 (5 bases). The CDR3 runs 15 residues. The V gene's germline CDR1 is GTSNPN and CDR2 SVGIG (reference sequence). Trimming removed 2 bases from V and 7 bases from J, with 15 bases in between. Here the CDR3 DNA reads TGTGCCTGGAGTCCCGGGGCTGACCCGAATTCACCCCTCCACTTT. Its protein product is CAWSPGADPNSPLHF. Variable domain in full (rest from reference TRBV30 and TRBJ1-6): SQTIHQWPATLVQPVGSPLSLECTVEGTSNPNLYWYRQAAGRGLQLLFYSVGIGQISSEVPQNLSASRPQDRQFILSSKKLLLSDSGFYLCAWSPGADPNSPLHFGNGTRLTVT.

In nucleotides, the CDR3 is TGTGCCAGCAGCCTGGTAGCGGGTAAAAAGACCCAGTACTTC. This translates into CASSLVAGKKTQYF. This chain joins TRBV7-2 and TRBJ2-5; 7 bases are a match to TRBD2. V lost 5 bases, J lost 6 bases, and 9 bases stayed unmatched. This CDR3 region has 14 residues. Germline CDR1 is SGHTA and CDR2 is FQGNSA. The whole variable domain, filled in from reference TRBV7-2 and TRBJ2-5, reads GAGVSQSPSNKVTEKGKDVELRCDPISGHTALYWYRQSLGQGLEFLIYFQGNSAPDKSGLPSDRFSAERTGGSVSTLTIQRTQQEDSAVYLCASSLVAGKKTQYFGPGTRLLVL.

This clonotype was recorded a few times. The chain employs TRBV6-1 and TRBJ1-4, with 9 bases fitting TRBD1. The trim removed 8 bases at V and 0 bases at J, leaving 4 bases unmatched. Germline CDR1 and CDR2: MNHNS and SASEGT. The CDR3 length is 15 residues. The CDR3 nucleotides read TGTGCCAGCGAACGACAGGGGGCAACTAATGAAAAACTGTTTTTT. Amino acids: CASERQGATNEKLFF.

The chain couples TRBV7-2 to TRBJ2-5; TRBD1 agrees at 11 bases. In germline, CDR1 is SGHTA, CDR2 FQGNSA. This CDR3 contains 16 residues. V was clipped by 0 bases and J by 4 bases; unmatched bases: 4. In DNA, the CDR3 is TGTGCCAGCAGCTTAGCCTGGACAGGGGGCGGAGAGACCCAGTACTTC. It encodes CASSLAWTGGGETQYF.

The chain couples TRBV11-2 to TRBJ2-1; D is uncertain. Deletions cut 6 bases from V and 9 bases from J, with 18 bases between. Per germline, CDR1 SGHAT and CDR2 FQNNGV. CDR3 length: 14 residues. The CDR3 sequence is CASSFSPKGPEQFF. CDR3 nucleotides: TGTGCCAGCAGTTTTAGCCCAAAGGGTCCTGAGCAGTTCTTC.

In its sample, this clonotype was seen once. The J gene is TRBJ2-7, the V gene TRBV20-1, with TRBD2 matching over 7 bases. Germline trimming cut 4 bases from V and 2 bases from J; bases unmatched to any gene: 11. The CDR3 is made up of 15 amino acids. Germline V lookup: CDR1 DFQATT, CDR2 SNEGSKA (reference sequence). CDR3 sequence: CSATASGTETYEQYF. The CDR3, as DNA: TGCAGTGCTACCGCTAGCGGCACCGAAACCTACGAGCAGTACTTC.

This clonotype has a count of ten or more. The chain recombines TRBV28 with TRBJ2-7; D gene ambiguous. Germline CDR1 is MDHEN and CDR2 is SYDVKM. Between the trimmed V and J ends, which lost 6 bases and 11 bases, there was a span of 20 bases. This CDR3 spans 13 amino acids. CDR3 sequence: CASRNRGSPREYF. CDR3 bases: TGTGCCAGCAGGAACCGAGGAAGCCCGAGAGAGTACTTC.

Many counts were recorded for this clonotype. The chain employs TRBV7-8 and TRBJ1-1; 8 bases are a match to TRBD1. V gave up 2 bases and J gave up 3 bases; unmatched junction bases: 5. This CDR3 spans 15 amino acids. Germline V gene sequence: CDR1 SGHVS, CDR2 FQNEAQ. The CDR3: CASSLSGRGHTEAFF. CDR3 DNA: TGTGCCAGCAGCTTAAGCGGCAGGGGGCACACTGAAGCTTTCTTT.

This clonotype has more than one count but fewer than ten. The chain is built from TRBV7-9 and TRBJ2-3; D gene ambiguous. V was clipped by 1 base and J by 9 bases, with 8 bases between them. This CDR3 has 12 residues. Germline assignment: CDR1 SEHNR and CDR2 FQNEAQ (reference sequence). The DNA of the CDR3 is TGTGCCAGCAGCTTAGACGGCCCAACGCAGTATTTT. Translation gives CASSLDGPTQYF.

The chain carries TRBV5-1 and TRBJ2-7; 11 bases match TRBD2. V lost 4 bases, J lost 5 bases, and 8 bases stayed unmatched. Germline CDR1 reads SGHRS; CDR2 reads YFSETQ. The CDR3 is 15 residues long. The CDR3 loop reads CASSILAGGQDEQYF. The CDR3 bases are TGCGCCAGCAGCATCCTAGCGGGAGGCCAAGACGAGCAGTACTTC.

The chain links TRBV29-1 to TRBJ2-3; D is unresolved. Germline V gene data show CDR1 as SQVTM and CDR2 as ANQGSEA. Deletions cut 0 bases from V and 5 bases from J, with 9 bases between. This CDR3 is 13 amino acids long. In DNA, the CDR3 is TGCAGCGTTGAAGAGAGGCAGAAAGATACGCAGTATTTT. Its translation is CSVEERQKDTQYF.

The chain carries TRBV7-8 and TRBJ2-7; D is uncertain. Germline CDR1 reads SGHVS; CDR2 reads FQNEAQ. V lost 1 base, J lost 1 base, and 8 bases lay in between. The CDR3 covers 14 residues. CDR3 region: CASSLEYSSYEQYF. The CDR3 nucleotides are TGTGCCAGCAGCTTAGAGTACAGTTCCTACGAGCAGTACTTC.

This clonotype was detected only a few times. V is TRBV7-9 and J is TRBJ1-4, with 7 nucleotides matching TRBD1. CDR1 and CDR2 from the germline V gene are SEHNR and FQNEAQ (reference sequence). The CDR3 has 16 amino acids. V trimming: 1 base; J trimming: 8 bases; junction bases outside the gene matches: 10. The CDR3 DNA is TGTGCCAGCAGCTTAGGGGAGGTTCAGGGGGGCGAAAAACTGTTTTTT. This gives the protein CASSLGEVQGGEKLFF.

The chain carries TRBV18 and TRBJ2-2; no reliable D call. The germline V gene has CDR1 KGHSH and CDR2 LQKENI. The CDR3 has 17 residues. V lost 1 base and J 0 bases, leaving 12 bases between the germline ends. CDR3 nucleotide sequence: TGTGCCAGCTCACCACTCGAGCAGACCGCGAACACCGGGGAGCTGTTTTTT. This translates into CASSPLEQTANTGELFF. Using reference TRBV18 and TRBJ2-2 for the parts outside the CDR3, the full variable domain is NAGVMQNPRHLVRRRGQEARLRCSPMKGHSHVYWYRQLPEEGLKFMVYLQKENIIDESGMPKERFSAEFPKEGPSILRIQQVVRGDSAAYFCASSPLEQTANTGELFFGEGSRLTVL.

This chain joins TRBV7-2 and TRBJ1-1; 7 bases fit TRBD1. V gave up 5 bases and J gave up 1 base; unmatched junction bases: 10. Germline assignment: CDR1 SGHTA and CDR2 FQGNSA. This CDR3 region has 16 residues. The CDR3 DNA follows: TGTGCCAGCAGCCCTAGACAGGGATTCAGGAACACTGAAGCTTTCTTT. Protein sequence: CASSPRQGFRNTEAFF.

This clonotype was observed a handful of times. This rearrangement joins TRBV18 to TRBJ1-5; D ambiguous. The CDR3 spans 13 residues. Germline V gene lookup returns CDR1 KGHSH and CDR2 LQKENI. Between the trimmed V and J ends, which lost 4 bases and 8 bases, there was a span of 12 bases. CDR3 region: CASSLALKEPQHF. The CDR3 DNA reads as TGTGCCAGCTCACTGGCCCTAAAAGAGCCCCAGCATTTT.

In DNA, the CDR3 is TGTGCCAGCAGTGAAAGGACTAGTGTGTACGAGACCCAGTACTTC. Its protein is CASSERTSVYETQYF. The chain carries TRBV2 and TRBJ2-5, with TRBD2 matching 7 bases. The CDR3 runs 15 residues. Trimming took 2 bases from V and 5 from J; bases not matched to a gene: 8. Germline V CDR1 and CDR2: SNHLY, FYNNEI.

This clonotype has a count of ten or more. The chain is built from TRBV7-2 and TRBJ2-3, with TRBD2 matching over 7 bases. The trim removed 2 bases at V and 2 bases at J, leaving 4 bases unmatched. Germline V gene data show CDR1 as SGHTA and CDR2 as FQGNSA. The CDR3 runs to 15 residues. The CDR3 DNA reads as TGTGCCAGCAGCTTATACAGCGGGGTCACAGATACGCAGTATTTT. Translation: CASSLYSGVTDTQYF.

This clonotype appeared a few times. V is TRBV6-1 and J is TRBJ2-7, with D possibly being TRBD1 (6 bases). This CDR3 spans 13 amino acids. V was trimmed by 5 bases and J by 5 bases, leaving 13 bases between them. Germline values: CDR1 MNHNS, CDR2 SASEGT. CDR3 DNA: TGTGCCAGCAGTCAACAGGGTTCCCACGAGCAGTACTTC. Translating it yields CASSQQGSHEQYF.

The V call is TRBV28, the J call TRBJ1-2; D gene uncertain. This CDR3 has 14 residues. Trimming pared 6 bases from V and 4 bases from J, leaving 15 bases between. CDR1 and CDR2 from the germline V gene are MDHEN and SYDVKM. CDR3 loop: CASRTQSRSYGYTF. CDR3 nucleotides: TGTGCCAGCAGGACACAGTCTAGGTCCTATGGCTACACCTTC.

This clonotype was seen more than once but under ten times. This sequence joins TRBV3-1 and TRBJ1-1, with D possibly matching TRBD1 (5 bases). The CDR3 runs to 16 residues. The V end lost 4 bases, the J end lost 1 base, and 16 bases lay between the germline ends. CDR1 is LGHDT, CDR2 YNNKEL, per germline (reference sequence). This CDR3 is CASSPPVGARNTEAFF. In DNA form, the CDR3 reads TGTGCCAGCAGCCCCCCTGTAGGGGCGCGGAACACTGAAGCTTTCTTT. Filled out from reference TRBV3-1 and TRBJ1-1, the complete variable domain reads DTAVSQTPKYLVTQMGNDKSIKCEQNLGHDTMYWYKQDSKKFLKIMFSYNNKELIINETVPNRFSPKSPDKAHLNLHINSLELGDSAVYFCASSPPVGARNTEAFFGQGTRLTVV.